These 18 T cell receptor beta chains share one sample of origin, sequenced in a study of blood T cell repertoires in COVID-19. TCRdb keeps only in-frame clones here, not all; method: immunoSEQ multiplex PCR. The data hold fewer than 300,000 clones, with more than 75% observed a single time. The specimen sequenced was peripheral blood. These receptor sequences come from a man aged 40-49 years who had recovered from COVID-19.

This rearrangement joins TRBV6-6 to TRBJ2-7; a weak D match, TRBD2 (5 bases). In germline, CDR1 is MNHNY, CDR2 SVGAGI (reference sequence). The CDR3 spans 12 residues. V lost 2 bases and J 5 bases, leaving 7 bases between the germline ends. CDR3 amino acids: CASSYAGNEQYF. The CDR3 DNA reads as TGTGCCAGCAGTTACGCGGGCAACGAGCAGTACTTC.

The chain couples TRBV7-2 to TRBJ2-7; maybe TRBD1 (6 bases). The CDR3 loop spans 16 amino acids. V lost 4 bases to trimming and J lost 0 bases, with 16 bases between them. From germline, CDR1 is SGHTA and CDR2 FQGNSA. The CDR3 reads CASSSSRQDTSYEQYF. CDR3 in DNA: TGTGCCAGCAGCTCATCCAGACAGGACACCTCCTACGAGCAGTACTTC. The full variable domain, completed using reference TRBV7-2 and TRBJ2-7, is GAGVSQSPSNKVTEKGKDVELRCDPISGHTALYWYRQSLGQGLEFLIYFQGNSAPDKSGLPSDRFSAERTGGSVSTLTIQRTQQEDSAVYLCASSSSRQDTSYEQYFGPGTRLTVT.

The CDR3 DNA sequence: TGTGCCAGCACCCTAGAGAGGTCACCTAGCACAGATACGCAGTATTTT. This codes for CASTLERSPSTDTQYF. This chain joins TRBV18 and TRBJ2-3; D is unresolved. V lost 8 bases and J 0 bases, leaving 18 bases between the germline ends. This CDR3 has 16 residues. CDR1 KGHSH and CDR2 LQKENI come from the germline V gene. Combining the CDR3 with reference TRBV18 and TRBJ2-3 gives the whole variable domain NAGVMQNPRHLVRRRGQEARLRCSPMKGHSHVYWYRQLPEEGLKFMVYLQKENIIDESGMPKERFSAEFPKEGPSILRIQQVVRGDSAAYFCASTLERSPSTDTQYFGPGTRLTVL.

This rearrangement joins TRBV5-4 to TRBJ2-1; 15 bases agree with TRBD2. J gave up 1 base and V 4 bases, and 9 bases lay outside the gene matches. The CDR3 length is 19 residues. Per the germline V gene, CDR1 is SGHNT and CDR2 is YYREEE (reference sequence). The CDR3 sequence is CASSAPGLAGGGSYNEQFF. CDR3 nucleotide sequence: TGTGCCAGCAGCGCACCGGGACTAGCGGGGGGAGGATCCTACAATGAGCAGTTCTTC.

In this sample, this clone turned up a few times. The chain couples TRBV6-5 to TRBJ2-3; maybe TRBD2 (6 bases). Germline CDR1 reads MNHEY; CDR2 reads SVGAGI. This CDR3 has 15 amino acids. Trimming took 2 bases from V and 1 from J, leaving 10 bases between them. The CDR3 protein is CASSYAGTGTDTQYF. The CDR3 bases are TGTGCCAGCAGTTACGCGGGGACCGGCACAGATACGCAGTATTTT.

J is TRBJ2-7 and V is TRBV5-6; D unclear. This CDR3 comprises 12 residues. With 3 bases removed from V and 1 base from J, the gap between germline ends came to 5 bases. Germline V gives CDR1 SGHDT, CDR2 YYEEEE. CDR3 nucleotide sequence: TGTGCCAGCAGCTACCTATCCTACGAGCAGTACTTC. This gives the protein CASSYLSYEQYF.

The chain combines TRBV5-4 with TRBJ2-7, with 9 bases aligning to TRBD1. V was pared by 4 bases and J by 0 bases, with 11 bases of the junction left unmatched. This CDR3 has 17 amino acids. Germline CDR1 is SGHNT and CDR2 is YYREEE (reference sequence). The CDR3 DNA sequence: TGTGCCAGCAGCCCCGGGACAGGGAGACCCAGCTCCTACGAGCAGTACTTC. This encodes CASSPGTGRPSSYEQYF.

V gene TRBV5-4 combines with J gene TRBJ1-2; TRBD1 matches at 7 bases. Germline V gene sequence: CDR1 SGHNT, CDR2 YYREEE (reference sequence). V lost 4 bases to trimming and J lost 3 bases; unmatched junction nucleotides: 6. The length of the CDR3 is 14 residues. The CDR3 nucleotides are TGTGCCAGCAGCCCCAGGGGGGCGGACTATGGCTACACCTTC. Its translation is CASSPRGADYGYTF.

This clone was seen only once. V is TRBV7-2 and J is TRBJ1-5; D not resolved. Per germline, CDR1 SGHTA and CDR2 FQGNSA. This CDR3 has 14 residues. V was clipped by 1 base and J by 4 bases, with 8 bases between them. The CDR3 protein is CASSLVRSNQPQHF. CDR3 nucleotide sequence: TGTGCCAGCAGCTTAGTGAGGTCTAATCAGCCCCAGCATTTT.

The chain carries TRBV19 and TRBJ1-2; D possibly corresponds to TRBD1 (6 bases). The CDR3 has 14 amino acids. Germline CDR1 reads LNHDA; CDR2 reads SQIVND (reference sequence). Trimming left V 0 bases short and J 4 bases short, with 9 bases between. This CDR3 reads CASSIDSRGYGYTF. The CDR3 coding sequence is TGTGCCAGTAGTATAGATTCCAGGGGCTATGGCTACACCTTC.

The chain joins TRBV7-2 to TRBJ2-6; D is possibly TRBD2 (5 bases). Trimming shortened V by 5 bases and J by 0 bases, and 11 bases separated the two germline ends. The CDR3 extends over 16 amino acids. CDR1 and CDR2 from the germline V gene are SGHTA and FQGNSA. CDR3 sequence: CASSRRSGSGANVLTF. The DNA of the CDR3 is TGTGCCAGCAGCAGGAGGAGCGGCTCTGGGGCCAACGTCCTGACTTTC.

This clone was counted only a few times. The V gene is TRBV9, the J gene TRBJ2-3; TRBD2 aligns across 8 bases. This CDR3 region has 15 residues. Germline CDR1 is SGDLS and CDR2 is YYNGEE. With 5 bases clipped from V and 6 bases from J, the junction kept 11 bases outside the gene matches. DNA of the CDR3: TGTGCCAGCAGTTTGGGTAGCGGGGTGGGGGATACGCAGTATTTT. Its translation: CASSLGSGVGDTQYF. Supplemented by reference TRBV9 and TRBJ2-3, the full variable domain reads DSGVTQTPKHLITATGQRVTLRCSPRSGDLSVYWYQQSLDQGLQFLIQYYNGEERAKGNILERFSAQQFPDLHSELNLSSLELGDSALYFCASSLGSGVGDTQYFGPGTRLTVL.

CDR3 sequence: CASSTIGREDYGYTF. CDR3 DNA sequence: TGTGCCAGTAGTACCATCGGACGGGAAGACTATGGCTACACCTTC. The chain joins TRBV19 to TRBJ1-2; D unresolved. CDR3 length equals 15 residues. The V end was cut by 4 bases, the J end by 3 bases, with 15 bases between. The germline CDR1 and CDR2 sequences are LNHDA and SQIVND (reference sequence).

V is TRBV28 and J is TRBJ2-5; 7 bases agree with TRBD1. Looked up from germline, CDR1 is MDHEN and CDR2 is SYDVKM. With 5 bases clipped from V and 6 bases from J, the junction kept 12 bases outside the gene matches. The CDR3 totals 15 residues. The CDR3 sequence: CASSHPRGSKQTQYF. The CDR3 DNA reads as TGTGCCAGCAGTCACCCCAGGGGGTCTAAGCAGACCCAGTACTTC.

This sequence joins TRBV5-1 and TRBJ1-1, with a tentative D call TRBD1 (6 bases). V was pared by 5 bases and J by 1 base, with 9 bases between. Germline lookup yields CDR1 SGHRS and CDR2 YFSETQ. The CDR3 has 13 residues. The CDR3 protein is CASRPGENTEAFF. CDR3 nucleotide sequence: TGCGCCAGCAGGCCAGGGGAGAACACTGAAGCTTTCTTT.

To note about this clone: Distinct nucleotide sequences in the sample also encode this CDR3. The chain couples TRBV6-2 or TRBV6-3 to TRBJ2-2; no clear D. Germline CDR1 is MNHEY and CDR2 is SVGEGT. The length of the CDR3 is 11 residues. Between the trimmed V and J ends, which lost 4 bases and 7 bases, there was a span of 4 bases. In DNA, the CDR3 is TGTGCCAGCAGTTCCAGCGGGGAGCTGTTTTTT. Protein: CASSSSGELFF.

The chain carries TRBV6-5 and TRBJ1-4; no clear D. The CDR3 sequence is 15 residues long. Germline CDR1 and CDR2: MNHEY and SVGAGI. V was cut by 7 bases and J by 5 bases, with 17 bases left in between. The CDR3 DNA is TGTGCCAGCACTCCCGGGAACAGTCGAAATGAAAAACTGTTTTTT. It is translated as CASTPGNSRNEKLFF.

V and J are TRBV6-1 and TRBJ1-1; tentatively, D is TRBD1 (6 bases). Deletions cut 3 bases from V and 2 bases from J, with 13 bases between. This CDR3 contains 15 residues. Germline-derived CDR1 and CDR2 are MNHNS and SASEGT. CDR3 amino acids: CASSDRQVTNTEAFF. In DNA, the CDR3 is TGTGCCAGCAGTGACAGACAGGTAACAAACACTGAAGCTTTCTTT.